Sequencing of this T cell receptor (beta chain) was carried out in a study of cytomegalovirus exposure and HLA in healthy donors. Produced via immunoSEQ multiplex PCR; TCRdb's table is partial and in-frame only. The table has 150,000 to 170,000 clones, about 88% seen once. The CDR3 loop spans 14 amino acids. V was trimmed by 1 base and J by 2 bases, leaving 8 bases between them. Germline V gene sequence: CDR1 LNHDA, CDR2 SQIVND (reference sequence). The sequencing input was PBMCs. The sequence derives from a man younger than 35 in good health and CMV-seropositive. The chain couples TRBV19 to TRBJ2-5, with D possibly being TRBD1 (5 bases). CDR3: CASSIVNRQETQYF. Here the CDR3 DNA reads TGTGCCAGTAGTATAGTGAACAGGCAAGAGACCCAGTACTTC.